The 24 T cell receptor beta chains reported below all come from one sample, sequenced in a study of blood T cell repertoires in COVID-19. Profiled with immunoSEQ multiplex PCR; TCRdb holds only in-frame clones, not every one. The sample has about 150,000 clones; about 85% are singletons. Material for sequencing was PBMCs or T cells enriched from blood (not recorded which). The receptors shown here come from a woman aged 40 to 50 who had recovered from COVID-19.

J is TRBJ2-2 and V is TRBV7-8; TRBD2 agrees at 15 bases. Germline V lookup: CDR1 SGHVS, CDR2 FQNEAQ. J gave up 4 bases and V 5 bases, and 8 bases lay outside the gene matches. The CDR3 loop spans 18 amino acids. CDR3 amino acids: CASSPGLAGGRGTGELFF. In DNA, the CDR3 is TGTGCCAGCAGCCCCGGACTAGCGGGAGGGCGGGGCACCGGGGAGCTGTTTTTT.

The chain couples TRBV7-6 to TRBJ2-7; D gene unclear. Trimming cost V 5 bases and J 4 bases, with 6 bases left between them. Looked up from germline, CDR1 is SGHVS and CDR2 is FNYEAQ. The CDR3 covers 11 residues. The CDR3 protein is CASSPGYEQYF. CDR3 coding DNA: TGTGCCAGCAGCCCGGGTTACGAGCAGTACTTC.

This rearrangement joins TRBV4-1 to TRBJ2-1, with 10 bases lining up with TRBD2. J gave up 1 base and V 2 bases, and 2 bases lay outside the gene matches. Germline V gene data show CDR1 as MGHRA and CDR2 as YSYEKL. The CDR3 has 16 amino acids. The CDR3 protein is CASSQKLAGSYNEQFF. The CDR3 nucleotides read TGCGCCAGCAGCCAAAAACTAGCGGGGTCCTACAATGAGCAGTTCTTC.

The chain employs TRBV18 and TRBJ2-5; TRBD1 aligns across 10 bases. Trimming cost V 8 bases and J 1 base; bases outside gene matches: 4. Germline V gene sequence: CDR1 KGHSH, CDR2 LQKENI. This CDR3 comprises 14 residues. CDR3 region: CASQRQGAQETQYF. The CDR3 DNA is TGTGCCAGCCAACGACAGGGGGCCCAAGAGACCCAGTACTTC. Drawing the rest from reference TRBV18 and TRBJ2-5, the complete variable domain is NAGVMQNPRHLVRRRGQEARLRCSPMKGHSHVYWYRQLPEEGLKFMVYLQKENIIDESGMPKERFSAEFPKEGPSILRIQQVVRGDSAAYFCASQRQGAQETQYFGPGTRLLVL.

The chain couples TRBV6-5 to TRBJ1-4, with a weak D call TRBD1 (5 bases). Trimming took off 4 bases at V and 0 bases at J, with 12 bases between the two ends. CDR3 length: 16 amino acids. In germline, CDR1 is MNHEY, CDR2 SVGAGI. As DNA, the CDR3 is TGTGCCAGCAGTTCGGCAGGGCTACCAACTAATGAAAAACTGTTTTTT. This translates into CASSSAGLPTNEKLFF.

This sequence joins TRBV7-3 and TRBJ2-5; the D gene is possibly TRBD1 (6 bases). The CDR3 covers 14 residues. The germline gives CDR1 SGHTA, CDR2 FQGTGA. The germline V and J ends were trimmed by 4 bases and 2 bases, with 11 bases remaining between them. The CDR3 here is CASSYTGSQETQYF. In DNA, the CDR3 is TGTGCCAGCAGCTATACAGGGTCGCAAGAGACCCAGTACTTC.

The chain is built from TRBV5-4 and TRBJ2-1; a possible D gene is TRBD2 (5 bases). Germline V lookup: CDR1 SGHNT, CDR2 YYREEE (reference sequence). CDR3 size: 15 residues. With 3 bases removed from V and 7 bases from J, the gap between germline ends came to 17 bases. Written as DNA, the CDR3 is TGTGCCAGCAGCTCACTACTAGGTAGGGTTAATGAGCAGTTCTTC. This encodes CASSSLLGRVNEQFF.

This rearrangement joins TRBV7-2 to TRBJ1-1; a weak D match, TRBD1 (5 bases). Germline V gene sequence: CDR1 SGHTA, CDR2 FQGNSA. CDR3 size: 15 residues. V gave up 5 bases and J gave up 4 bases, with 17 bases separating them. This CDR3 reads CASSRIGGVGTEAFF. The CDR3 DNA follows: TGTGCCAGCAGCCGTATTGGAGGGGTAGGCACTGAAGCTTTCTTT.

The chain employs TRBV5-8 and TRBJ1-1; the D is unclear. V gave up 7 bases and J gave up 1 base, with 20 bases separating them. The CDR3 has 16 amino acids. Per the germline V gene, CDR1 is SGHTS and CDR2 is YDEGEE. In DNA, the CDR3 is TGTGCCAGCTCATGGGAATCCTGGCGGGGGAACACTGAAGCTTTCTTT. Translation gives CASSWESWRGNTEAFF.

The chain links TRBV19 to TRBJ1-5, with D perhaps TRBD1 (5 bases). The CDR3 is 14 amino acids. Germline-derived CDR1 and CDR2 are LNHDA and SQIVND (reference sequence). The V gene lost 7 bases and the J gene lost 2 bases, with 12 bases spanning the gap. For the CDR3, the DNA is TGTGCCAGTACCCAGGGTTTCGGCAATCAGCCCCAGCATTTT. The encoded protein is CASTQGFGNQPQHF.

This clone was recorded only once. The chain recombines TRBV6-1 with TRBJ2-7; 7 bases map to TRBD1. V trimming: 4 bases; J trimming: 3 bases; junction bases outside the gene matches: 12. The CDR3 totals 16 residues. The germline V gene has CDR1 MNHNS and CDR2 SASEGT. The CDR3 DNA sequence: TGTGCCAGCAGTGTAGCCTCCCTGAGACAGGGCTACGAGCAGTACTTC. It specifies CASSVASLRQGYEQYF.

The chain has TRBV6-5 and TRBJ1-6, with D possibly matching TRBD1 (6 bases). CDR3 size: 15 residues. Germline-derived CDR1 and CDR2 are MNHEY and SVGAGI. V was pared by 0 bases and J by 8 bases, with 11 bases between. The CDR3 region is CASSYSGRGDSPLHF. CDR3 bases: TGTGCCAGCAGTTACTCCGGCAGGGGCGATTCACCCCTCCACTTT.

This chain joins TRBV30 and TRBJ2-1; possibly TRBD2 for D (6 bases). The CDR3 consists of 15 residues. Germline CDR1 is GTSNPN and CDR2 is SVGIG (reference sequence). The germline V and J ends were trimmed by 0 bases and 9 bases, with 18 bases remaining between them. In DNA, the CDR3 is TGTGCCTGGAGTGTATTAGGCCGTGTAGCGGCTGAGCAGTTCTTC. This translates into CAWSVLGRVAAEQFF.

The chain employs TRBV9 and TRBJ1-3; D may be TRBD1 (6 bases). This CDR3 comprises 15 residues. The V and J ends lost 4 bases and 0 bases respectively, with 11 bases between them. The germline V gene has CDR1 SGDLS and CDR2 YYNGEE. The CDR3 sequence is CASSPDRVSGNTIYF. The CDR3 coding sequence is TGTGCCAGCAGCCCGGACAGAGTCTCTGGAAACACCATATATTTT.

The V gene is TRBV5-1, the J gene TRBJ2-3; 8 positions agree with TRBD1. CDR3 length equals 16 residues. Trimming removed 4 bases from V and 0 bases from J; junction bases left unmatched: 7. Germline values: CDR1 SGHRS, CDR2 YFSETQ. For the CDR3, the DNA is TGCGCCAGCAGCCCCCGACAGGGGCCCAGCACAGATACGCAGTATTTT. Its translation: CASSPRQGPSTDTQYF.

The chain has TRBV3-1 (or the pseudogene TRBV3-2) and TRBJ2-5; TRBD2 aligns across 10 bases. Germline loops: CDR1 LGHDT, CDR2 YNNKEL (reference sequence). The CDR3 totals 15 residues. V lost 5 bases and J lost 2; bases outside the gene matches: 5. The CDR3 sequence is CASSYSGGRQETQYF. CDR3 DNA sequence: TGTGCCAGCAGCTATAGCGGGGGGAGGCAAGAGACCCAGTACTTC.

The V call is TRBV30, the J call TRBJ1-2; no clear D gene. Germline V gene lookup returns CDR1 GTSNPN and CDR2 SVGIG (reference sequence). Trimming took off 1 base at V and 6 bases at J, with 6 bases between the two ends. CDR3 length equals 11 residues. CDR3 nucleotides: TGTGCCTGGAGTGCCCTACATGGCTACACCTTC. Its translation: CAWSALHGYTF.

This chain joins TRBV19 and TRBJ1-3; D gene uncertain. Germline V gives CDR1 LNHDA, CDR2 SQIVND (reference sequence). Trimming removed 3 bases at V and 0 bases at J, with 15 bases between. The CDR3 loop spans 17 amino acids. CDR3 in DNA: TGTGCCAGTAGTATGTCTAGGATGACGAGCTCTGGAAACACCATATATTTT. Translation: CASSMSRMTSSGNTIYF.

The chain links TRBV4-1 to TRBJ2-5, with 9 positions matching TRBD1. There are 15 residues in the CDR3. V shed 4 bases and J 1 base; nucleotides not matched to a gene: 4. CDR1 and CDR2 from the germline V gene are MGHRA and YSYEKL. This CDR3 reads CASSLLQGAQETQYF. The DNA of the CDR3 is TGCGCCAGCAGCCTCCTACAGGGGGCCCAAGAGACCCAGTACTTC.

On this clone itself: The sample contains more than one DNA sequence encoding this CDR3. The rearrangement links TRBV7-9 to TRBJ2-1, with 8 bases that match TRBD1. CDR3 length equals 13 residues. The germline gives CDR1 SEHNR, CDR2 FQNEAQ (reference sequence). V shed 5 bases, J shed 6 bases, and the junction held 3 bases outside the gene matches. The CDR3 sequence: CASSKTGGNEQFF. The DNA of the CDR3 is TGTGCCAGCAGCAAAACAGGGGGCAATGAGCAGTTCTTC.

CDR3: CASSSGTGEGNQPQHF. The CDR3 coding sequence is TGTGCCAGCAGCTCCGGGACAGGTGAAGGCAATCAGCCCCAGCATTTT. The V gene is TRBV5-6, the J gene TRBJ1-5; 8 bases map to TRBD1. Germline CDR1 and CDR2: SGHDT and YYEEEE. The CDR3 extends over 16 amino acids. Unmatched junction bases numbered 7, after V lost 3 bases and J lost 2 bases.

V gene TRBV7-9 combines with J gene TRBJ1-1; D may be TRBD1 (6 bases). CDR1 is SEHNR and CDR2 is FQNEAQ in the germline V gene (reference sequence). The CDR3 loop spans 17 amino acids. V was pared by 3 bases and J by 2 bases, with 19 bases between. The CDR3 nucleotides are TGTGCCAGCAGCTTGGGCAGGGGAAGGGTCGGAAACACTGAAGCTTTCTTT. Amino acid sequence: CASSLGRGRVGNTEAFF.

This clone occurred a few times. The chain combines TRBV5-8 with TRBJ1-5, with 8 bases lining up with TRBD1. The V segment lost 5 bases and the J segment 1 base; nucleotides outside the gene matches: 2. This CDR3 has 14 residues. Germline CDR1 SGHTS, CDR2 YDEGEE. CDR3 in amino acids: CASSGQGSNQPQHF. DNA of the CDR3: TGTGCCAGCAGTGGACAGGGAAGCAATCAGCCCCAGCATTTT. Full variable domain (rest looked up from reference TRBV5-8 and TRBJ1-5): EAGVTQSPTHLIKTRGQQATLRCSPISGHTSVYWYQQALGLGLQFLLWYDEGEERNRGNFPPRFSGRQFPNYSSELNVNALELEDSALYLCASSGQGSNQPQHFGDGTRLSIL.

The chain recombines TRBV2 with TRBJ2-7, with D hard to call. Germline CDR1 SNHLY, CDR2 FYNNEI. The CDR3 consists of 12 residues. Trimming left V 7 bases short and J 1 base short, with 8 bases between. The CDR3 sequence is CASTRLSYEQYF. The CDR3 nucleotides are TGTGCCAGCACCCGACTGTCCTACGAGCAGTACTTC.